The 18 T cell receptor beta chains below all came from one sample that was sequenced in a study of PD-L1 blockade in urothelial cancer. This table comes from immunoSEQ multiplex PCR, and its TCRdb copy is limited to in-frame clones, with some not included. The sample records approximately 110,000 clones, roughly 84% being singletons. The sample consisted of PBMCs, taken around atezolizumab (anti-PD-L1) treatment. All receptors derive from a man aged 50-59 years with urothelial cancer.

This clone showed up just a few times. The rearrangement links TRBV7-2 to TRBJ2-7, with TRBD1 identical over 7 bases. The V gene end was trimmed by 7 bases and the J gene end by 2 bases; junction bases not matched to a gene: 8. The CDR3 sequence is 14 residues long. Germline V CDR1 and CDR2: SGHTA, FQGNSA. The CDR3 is CASTPRTGTYEQYF. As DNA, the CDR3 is TGTGCCAGCACCCCTAGGACAGGTACCTACGAGCAGTACTTC.

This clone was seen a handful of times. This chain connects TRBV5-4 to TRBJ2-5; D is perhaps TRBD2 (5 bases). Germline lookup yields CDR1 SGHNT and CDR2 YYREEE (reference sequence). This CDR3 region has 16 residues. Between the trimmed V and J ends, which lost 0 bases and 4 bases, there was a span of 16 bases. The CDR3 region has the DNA TGTGCCAGCAGCTTGGCTAGCCTCGGGCCGTTAGAGACCCAGTACTTC. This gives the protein CASSLASLGPLETQYF.

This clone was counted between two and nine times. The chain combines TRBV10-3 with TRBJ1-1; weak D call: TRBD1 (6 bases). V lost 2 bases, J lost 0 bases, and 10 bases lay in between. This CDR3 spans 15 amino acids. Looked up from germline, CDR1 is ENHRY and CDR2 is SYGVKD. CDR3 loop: CAISERDRLNTEAFF. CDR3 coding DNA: TGTGCCATCAGTGAGAGAGACAGGTTGAACACTGAAGCTTTCTTT.

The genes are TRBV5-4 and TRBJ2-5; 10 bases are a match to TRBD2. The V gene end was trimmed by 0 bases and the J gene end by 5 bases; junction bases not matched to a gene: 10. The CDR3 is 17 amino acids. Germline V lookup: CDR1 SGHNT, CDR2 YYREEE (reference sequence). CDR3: CASSLAAGGYRWETQYF. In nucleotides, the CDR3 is TGTGCCAGCAGCTTGGCAGCGGGAGGGTACCGTTGGGAGACCCAGTACTTC.

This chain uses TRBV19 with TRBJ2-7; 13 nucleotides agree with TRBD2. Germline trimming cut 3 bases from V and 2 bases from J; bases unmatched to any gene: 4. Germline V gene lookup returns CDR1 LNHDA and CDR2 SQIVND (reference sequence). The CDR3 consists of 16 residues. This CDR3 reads CASSIRGTSGAYEQYF. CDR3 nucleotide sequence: TGTGCCAGTAGTATCCGAGGGACTAGCGGGGCCTACGAGCAGTACTTC.

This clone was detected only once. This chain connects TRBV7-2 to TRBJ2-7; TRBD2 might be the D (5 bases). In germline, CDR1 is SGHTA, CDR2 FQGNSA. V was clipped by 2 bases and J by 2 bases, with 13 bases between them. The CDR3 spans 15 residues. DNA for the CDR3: TGTGCCAGCAGCTTATCCCTAGCCCAGACCTACGAGCAGTACTTC. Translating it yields CASSLSLAQTYEQYF.

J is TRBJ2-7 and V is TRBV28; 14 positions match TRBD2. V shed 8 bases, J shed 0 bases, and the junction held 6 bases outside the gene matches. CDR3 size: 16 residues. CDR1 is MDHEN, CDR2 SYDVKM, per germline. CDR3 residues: CASRGLAGVISYEQYF. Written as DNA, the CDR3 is TGTGCCAGCCGGGGACTAGCGGGAGTGATCTCCTACGAGCAGTACTTC.

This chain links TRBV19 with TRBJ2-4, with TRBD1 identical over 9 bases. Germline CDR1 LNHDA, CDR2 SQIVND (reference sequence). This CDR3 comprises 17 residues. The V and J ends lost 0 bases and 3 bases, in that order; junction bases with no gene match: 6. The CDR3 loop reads CASSIEGQGFIKNIQYF. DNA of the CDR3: TGTGCCAGTAGTATAGAGGGACAGGGATTTATCAAAAACATTCAGTACTTC. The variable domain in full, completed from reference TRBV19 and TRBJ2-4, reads DGGITQSPKYLFRKEGQNVTLSCEQNLNHDAMYWYRQDPGQGLRLIYYSQIVNDFQKGDIAEGYSVSREKKESFPLTVTSAQKNPTAFYLCASSIEGQGFIKNIQYFGAGTRLSVL.

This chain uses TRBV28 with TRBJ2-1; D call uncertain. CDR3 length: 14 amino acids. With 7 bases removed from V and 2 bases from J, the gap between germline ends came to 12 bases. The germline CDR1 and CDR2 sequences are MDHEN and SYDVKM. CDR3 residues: CASNFNRAYNEQFF. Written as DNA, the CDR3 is TGTGCCAGCAATTTCAACAGAGCCTACAATGAGCAGTTCTTC.

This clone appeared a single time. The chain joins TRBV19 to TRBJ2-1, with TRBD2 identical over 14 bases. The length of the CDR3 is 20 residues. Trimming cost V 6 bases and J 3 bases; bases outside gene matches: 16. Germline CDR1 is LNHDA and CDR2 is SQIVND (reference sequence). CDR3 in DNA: TGTGCCAGTAGCCGCGGGACTAGCGGGAGATGGGCACAAAACTACAATGAGCAGTTCTTC. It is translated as CASSRGTSGRWAQNYNEQFF.

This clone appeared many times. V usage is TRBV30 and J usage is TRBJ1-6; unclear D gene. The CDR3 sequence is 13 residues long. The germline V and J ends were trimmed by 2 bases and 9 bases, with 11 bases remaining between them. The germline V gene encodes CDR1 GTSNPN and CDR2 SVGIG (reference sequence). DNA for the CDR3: TGTGCCTGGAGTCTCGCTATCCGTTCACCCCTCCACTTT. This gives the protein CAWSLAIRSPLHF.

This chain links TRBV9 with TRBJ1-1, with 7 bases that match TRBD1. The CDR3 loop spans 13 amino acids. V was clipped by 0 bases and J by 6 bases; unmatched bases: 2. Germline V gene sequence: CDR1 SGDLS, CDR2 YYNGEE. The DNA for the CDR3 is TGTGCCAGCAGCGTAGGGGACAGCGCTGAAGCTTTCTTT. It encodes CASSVGDSAEAFF.

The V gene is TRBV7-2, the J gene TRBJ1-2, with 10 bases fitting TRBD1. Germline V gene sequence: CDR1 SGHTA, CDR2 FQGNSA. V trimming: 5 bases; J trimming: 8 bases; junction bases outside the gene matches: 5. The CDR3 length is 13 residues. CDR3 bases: TGTGCCAGCAGCCGACAGGGGGCCGAGGGCTACACCTTC. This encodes CASSRQGAEGYTF. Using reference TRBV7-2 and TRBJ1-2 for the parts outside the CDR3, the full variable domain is GAGVSQSPSNKVTEKGKDVELRCDPISGHTALYWYRQSLGQGLEFLIYFQGNSAPDKSGLPSDRFSAERTGGSVSTLTIQRTQQEDSAVYLCASSRQGAEGYTFGSGTRLTVV.

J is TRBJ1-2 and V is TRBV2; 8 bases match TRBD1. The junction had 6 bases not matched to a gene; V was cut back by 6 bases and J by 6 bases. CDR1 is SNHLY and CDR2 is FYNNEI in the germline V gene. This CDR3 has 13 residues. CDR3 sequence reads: CASSVDRVHGYTF. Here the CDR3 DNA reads TGTGCCAGCAGCGTGGACAGGGTCCATGGCTACACCTTC.

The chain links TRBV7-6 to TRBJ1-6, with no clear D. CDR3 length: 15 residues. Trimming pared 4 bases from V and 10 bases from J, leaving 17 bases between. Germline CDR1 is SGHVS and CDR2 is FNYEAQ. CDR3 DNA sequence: TGTGCCAGCAGCTCCTTCATGGGAGCGGAGTCACCCCTCCACTTT. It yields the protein CASSSFMGAESPLHF.

CDR3 DNA: TGTGCCAGTAGTTCTCAGGGGTGGGCCGGGGAGCTGTTTTTT. Its translation: CASSSQGWAGELFF. This chain connects TRBV19 to TRBJ2-2, with D tentatively TRBD1 (6 bases). CDR3 length: 14 amino acids. Trimming took off 5 bases at V and 6 bases at J, with 13 bases between the two ends. Germline V gives CDR1 LNHDA, CDR2 SQIVND (reference sequence).

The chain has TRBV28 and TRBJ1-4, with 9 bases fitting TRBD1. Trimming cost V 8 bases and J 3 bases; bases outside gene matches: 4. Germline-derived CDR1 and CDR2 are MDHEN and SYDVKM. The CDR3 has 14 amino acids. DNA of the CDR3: TGTGCCAGCCGAGGGACAGGGCCTAATGAAAAACTGTTTTTT. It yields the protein CASRGTGPNEKLFF.

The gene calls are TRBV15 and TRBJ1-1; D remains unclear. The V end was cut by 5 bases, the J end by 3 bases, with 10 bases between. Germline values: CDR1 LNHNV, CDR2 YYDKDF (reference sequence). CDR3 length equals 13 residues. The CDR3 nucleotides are TGTGCCACCAGCGCACTGGTCGACACTGAAGCTTTCTTT. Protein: CATSALVDTEAFF.